This T cell receptor (beta chain) originates from a study of T cell responses to AZD1222 COVID-19 vaccine. Generated by immunoSEQ multiplex PCR, the TCRdb table keeps only in-frame clones and is missing some. The sample records 95,000 to 100,000 clones, over 85% being singletons. The CDR3 contains 15 residues. The gene calls are TRBV21-1 and TRBJ2-2; TRBD1, the table's D call, was not compared with the DNA. TRBV21-1 is an annotated pseudogene. This TCR derives from an adult in good health. Material: peripheral blood, obtained on day 0 of AZD1222 vaccination. CDR3 in DNA: TGTGCCAGCAGCAATCACAGGGATGGCACCGGGGAGCTGTTTTTT. Translated: CASSNHRDGTGELFF.